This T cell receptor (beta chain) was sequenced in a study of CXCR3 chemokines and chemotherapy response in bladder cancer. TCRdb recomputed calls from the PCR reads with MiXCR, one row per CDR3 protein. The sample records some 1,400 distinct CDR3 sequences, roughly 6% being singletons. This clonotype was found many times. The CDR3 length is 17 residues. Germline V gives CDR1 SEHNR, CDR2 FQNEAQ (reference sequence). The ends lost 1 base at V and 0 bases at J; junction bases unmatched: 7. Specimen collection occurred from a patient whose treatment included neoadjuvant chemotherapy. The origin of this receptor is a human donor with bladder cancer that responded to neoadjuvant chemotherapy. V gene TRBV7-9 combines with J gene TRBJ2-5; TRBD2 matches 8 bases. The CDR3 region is CASSLGSGVPYQETQYF. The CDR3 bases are TGTGCCAGCAGCTTAGGTAGCGGGGTGCCGTACCAAGAGACCCAGTACTTC.